This TCR beta chain was captured by sequencing in a study of blood T cells in healthy people across ages. Total RNA was extracted at no less than 6 micrograms per sample. This clonotype was observed a few times. Its antigen is currently unknown. Study results and limitations: While age rose, TCR beta diversity per million T cells dropped in a roughly linear way. Strong correlation linked observed beta diversity and percent naive T cells. PBMC samples, being unsorted, prevented any conclusive comparison of naive and antigen-experienced cells.

Primed by a sample-barcoded 5' primer and a J-beta primer mix, a second PCR proceeded for roughly 6 to 12 cycles. MiXCR, run by TCRdb on the 5' RACE reads, gives a single entry per CDR3 protein. The sample yields about 630,000 distinct CDR3 sequences, approximately 21% seen once. Germline CDR1 reads LGHNT; CDR2 reads FRNRAP. V was cut by 5 bases and J by 3 bases, with 13 bases left in between. The CDR3 has 14 residues. Material for sequencing was blood. The chain combines TRBV12-5 with TRBJ2-5; tentative D call: TRBD1 (6 bases). The sequence came from a man between 65 and 85 years old in good health. DNA for the CDR3: TGTGCTAGTGGTAACCGGGACAAGGAAGAGACCCAGTACTTC. Amino acids: CASGNRDKEETQYF.